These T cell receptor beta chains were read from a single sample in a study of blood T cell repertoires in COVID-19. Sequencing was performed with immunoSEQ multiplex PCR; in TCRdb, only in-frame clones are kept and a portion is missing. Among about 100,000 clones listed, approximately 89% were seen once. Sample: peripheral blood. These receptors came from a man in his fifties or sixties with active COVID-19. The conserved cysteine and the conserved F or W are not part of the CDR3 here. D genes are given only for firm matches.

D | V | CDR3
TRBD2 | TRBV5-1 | ASSWGPGGDIQY
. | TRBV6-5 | ASSYGGETQY
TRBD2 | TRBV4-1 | ASSQTSSSYNEQF
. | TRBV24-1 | ATSTRLTDTQY
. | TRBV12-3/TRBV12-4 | ASSLTGRTEAF
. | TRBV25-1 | ASSGLDRGYGYT
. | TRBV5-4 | ASSIKISWTLLSGANVLT
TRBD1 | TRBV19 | ASSITGVNTEAF
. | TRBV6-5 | ASSTSGVNSPLH
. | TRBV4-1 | ASSQPRGSYNSPLH
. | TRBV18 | ASSRAGDDEKLF
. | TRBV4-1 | ASSQELYTGELF
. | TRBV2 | ASLVSWADEKLF
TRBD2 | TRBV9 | ASSAPHGTTLTMEQF
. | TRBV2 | ASSTQGGTEAF
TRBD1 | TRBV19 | ASSNDRGSYEQY
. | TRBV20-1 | AVGFGNTIY
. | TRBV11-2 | ASSSRRRGSYEQY
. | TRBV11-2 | ASSLERRVLDEQY
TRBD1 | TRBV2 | ASSEGQGHTGELF
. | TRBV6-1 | ASSELTGPLRPQH
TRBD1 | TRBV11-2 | ASSLTTGSSGNTIY
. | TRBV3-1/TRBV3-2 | ASSPKGSGVGFTEAF
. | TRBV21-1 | ASSKRTPNEKLF
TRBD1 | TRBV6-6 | ASSKGTVYGYT
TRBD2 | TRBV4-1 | ASSQDPGGYETQY
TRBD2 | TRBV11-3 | ASSERERPDTQY
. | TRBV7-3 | ASSLLSSSTDTQY
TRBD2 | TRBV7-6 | ASSAGTSFNEQF
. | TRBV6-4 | ASSDSLGARTGELF
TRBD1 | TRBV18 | ASSPQQGENEQF
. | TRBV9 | ASSPGDPSGANVLT